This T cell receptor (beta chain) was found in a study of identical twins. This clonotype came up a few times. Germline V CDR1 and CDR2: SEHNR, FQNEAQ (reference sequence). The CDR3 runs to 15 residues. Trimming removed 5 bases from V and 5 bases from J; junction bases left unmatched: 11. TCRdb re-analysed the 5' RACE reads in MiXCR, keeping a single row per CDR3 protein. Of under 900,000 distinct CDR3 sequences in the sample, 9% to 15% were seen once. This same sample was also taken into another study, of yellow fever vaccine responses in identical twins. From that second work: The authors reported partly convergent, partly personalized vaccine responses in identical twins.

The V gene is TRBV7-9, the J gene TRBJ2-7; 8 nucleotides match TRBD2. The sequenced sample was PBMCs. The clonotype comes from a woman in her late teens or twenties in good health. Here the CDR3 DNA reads TGTGCCAGCAGCCAGATACTAGCGGCCCCCGACGAGCAGTACGTC. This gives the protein CASSQILAAPDEQYV.